This TCR beta chain came from a study of T cell responses to AZD1222 COVID-19 vaccine. The CDR3 is 17 amino acids. V lost 1 base to trimming and J lost 2 bases; unmatched junction nucleotides: 8. Germline assignment: CDR1 MGHRA and CDR2 YSYEKL. Overall study findings and caveats: Donors in the cohort were predominantly white British and more often female, and clonal diversity was possibly underestimated. Following two doses of AZD1222, Spike-specific TCR breadth and depth rose. At baseline, seropositivity was found in only a handful of AZD1222 recipients.

Data came from immunoSEQ multiplex PCR; TCRdb stores just in-frame clones and leaves some out. The table has 65,000 to 90,000 clones, about 85% seen once; the top ten hold 1% to 1.5%. In regard to this clone: Its antigen is undetermined.

This sequence originates from an adult who received the AZD1222 COVID-19 vaccine. This material consisted of peripheral blood, taken 28 days after the second AZD1222 dose. The chain joins TRBV4-1 to TRBJ2-5, with 9 bases identical to TRBD2. The CDR3 nucleotides are TGCGCCAGCAGCCAAGCTCCGACTAGCGGAGGACAAGAGACCCAGTACTTC. It yields the protein CASSQAPTSGGQETQYF.